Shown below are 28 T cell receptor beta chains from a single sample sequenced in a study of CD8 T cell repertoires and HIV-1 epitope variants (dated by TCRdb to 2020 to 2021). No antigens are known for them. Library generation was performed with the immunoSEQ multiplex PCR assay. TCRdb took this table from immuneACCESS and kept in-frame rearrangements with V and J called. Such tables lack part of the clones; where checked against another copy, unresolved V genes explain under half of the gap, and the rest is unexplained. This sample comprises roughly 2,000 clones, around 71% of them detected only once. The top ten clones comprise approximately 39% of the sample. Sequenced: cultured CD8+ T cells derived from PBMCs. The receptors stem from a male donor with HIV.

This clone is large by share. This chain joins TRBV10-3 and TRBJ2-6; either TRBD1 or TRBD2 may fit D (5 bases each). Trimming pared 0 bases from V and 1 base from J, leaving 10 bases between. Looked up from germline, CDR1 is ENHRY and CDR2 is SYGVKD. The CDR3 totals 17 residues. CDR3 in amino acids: CAISESLGVSGANVLTF. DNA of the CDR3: TGTGCCATCAGTGAGTCTCTGGGGGTATCTGGGGCCAACGTCCTGACTTTC.

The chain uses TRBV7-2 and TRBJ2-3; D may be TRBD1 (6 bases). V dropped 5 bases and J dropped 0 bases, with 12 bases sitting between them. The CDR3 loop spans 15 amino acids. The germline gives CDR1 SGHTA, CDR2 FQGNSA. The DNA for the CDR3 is TGTGCCAGCAGCACATACAGGGCTAGCACAGATACGCAGTATTTT. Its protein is CASSTYRASTDTQYF.

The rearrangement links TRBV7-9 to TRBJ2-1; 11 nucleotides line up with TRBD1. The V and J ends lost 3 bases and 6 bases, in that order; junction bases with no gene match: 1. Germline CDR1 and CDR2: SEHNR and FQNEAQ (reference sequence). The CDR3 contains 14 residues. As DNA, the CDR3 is TGTGCCAGCAGCTTGGACAGGGGGCTCAATGAGCAGTTCTTC. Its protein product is CASSLDRGLNEQFF.

The CDR3 region is CASSFETSSKGELFF. In DNA, the CDR3 is TGTGCCAGCAGCTTTGAGACCTCTTCCAAGGGGGAGCTGTTTTTT. The chain joins TRBV5-5 to TRBJ2-2; D gene uncertain. This CDR3 contains 15 residues. Germline CDR1 SGHKS, CDR2 YYEKEE (reference sequence). V was pared by 2 bases and J by 8 bases, with 16 bases between. Variable domain in full (rest from reference TRBV5-5 and TRBJ2-2): DAGVTQSPTHLIKTRGQQVTLRCSPISGHKSVSWYQQVLGQGPQFIFQYYEKEERGRGNFPDRFSARQFPNYSSELNVNALLLGDSALYLCASSFETSSKGELFFGEGSRLTVL.

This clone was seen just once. The CDR3 DNA sequence: TGTGCCATCAGTGAAAATCTAGGCGTTACCGGGGAGCTGTTTTTT. It codes for CAISENLGVTGELFF. The chain joins TRBV10-3 to TRBJ2-2; D is undetermined. V was clipped by 3 bases and J by 5 bases, with 13 bases between them. The CDR3 runs 15 residues. Germline CDR1 ENHRY, CDR2 SYGVKD.

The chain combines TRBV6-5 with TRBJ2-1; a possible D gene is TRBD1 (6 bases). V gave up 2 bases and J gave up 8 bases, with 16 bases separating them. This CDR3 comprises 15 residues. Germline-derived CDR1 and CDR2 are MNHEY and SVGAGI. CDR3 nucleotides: TGTGCCAGCAGTTACGGGGGCAGGGGTTATGATGAGCAGTTCTTC. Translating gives CASSYGGRGYDEQFF.

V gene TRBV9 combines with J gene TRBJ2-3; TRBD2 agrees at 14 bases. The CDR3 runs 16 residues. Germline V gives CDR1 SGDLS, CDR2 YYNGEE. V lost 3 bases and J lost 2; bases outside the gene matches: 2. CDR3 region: CASSEGLAGDTDTQYF. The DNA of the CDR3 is TGTGCCAGCAGCGAGGGACTAGCGGGGGACACAGATACGCAGTATTTT.

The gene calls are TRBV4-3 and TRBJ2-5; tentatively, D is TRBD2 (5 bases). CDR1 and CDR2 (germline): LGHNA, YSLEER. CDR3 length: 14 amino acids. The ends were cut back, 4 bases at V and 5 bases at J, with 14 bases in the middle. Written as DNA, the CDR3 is TGCGCCAGCAGCCTGGATCCGAGGGCGGAGACCCAGTACTTC. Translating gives CASSLDPRAETQYF.

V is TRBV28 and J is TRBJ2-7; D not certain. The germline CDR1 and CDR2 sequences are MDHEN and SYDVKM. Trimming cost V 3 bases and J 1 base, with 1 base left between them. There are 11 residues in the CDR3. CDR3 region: CASSFSYEQYF. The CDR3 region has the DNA TGTGCCAGCAGTTTTTCCTACGAGCAGTACTTC.

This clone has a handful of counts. The CDR3 protein is CASSFQGGAGELFF. In DNA form, the CDR3 reads TGTGCCAGCAGCTTTCAGGGAGGTGCCGGGGAGCTGTTTTTT. The rearrangement joins TRBV7-9 to TRBJ2-2, with TRBD2 as a possible D gene (6 bases). This CDR3 has 14 amino acids. The V end lost 3 bases, the J end lost 6 bases, and 11 bases lay between the germline ends. The germline V gene encodes CDR1 SEHNR and CDR2 FQNEAQ (reference sequence).

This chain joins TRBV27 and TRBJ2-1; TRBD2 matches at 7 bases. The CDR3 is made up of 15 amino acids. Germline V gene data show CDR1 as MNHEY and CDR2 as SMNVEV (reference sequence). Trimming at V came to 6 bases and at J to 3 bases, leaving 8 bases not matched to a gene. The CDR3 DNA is TGTGCCAGCAGCCCTCAAGGGACTAACTACAATGAGCAGTTCTTC. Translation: CASSPQGTNYNEQFF.

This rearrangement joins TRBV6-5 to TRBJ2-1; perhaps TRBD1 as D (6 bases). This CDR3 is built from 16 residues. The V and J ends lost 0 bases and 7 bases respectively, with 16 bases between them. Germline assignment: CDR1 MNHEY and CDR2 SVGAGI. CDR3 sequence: CASSYSGRGRRNEQFF. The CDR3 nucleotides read TGTGCCAGCAGTTACTCGGGCAGGGGAAGGCGAAATGAGCAGTTCTTC.

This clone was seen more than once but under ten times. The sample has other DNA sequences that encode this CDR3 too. CDR3 in amino acids: CSVRQLAGVGNEQFF. The DNA for the CDR3 is TGCAGCGTTCGTCAACTAGCGGGAGTGGGCAATGAGCAGTTCTTC. J is TRBJ2-1 and V is TRBV29-1; 11 bases agree with TRBD2. The CDR3 is 15 residues long. J lost 6 bases, V lost 5 bases, and 9 bases had no gene match. The V gene's germline CDR1 is SQVTM and CDR2 ANQGSEA.

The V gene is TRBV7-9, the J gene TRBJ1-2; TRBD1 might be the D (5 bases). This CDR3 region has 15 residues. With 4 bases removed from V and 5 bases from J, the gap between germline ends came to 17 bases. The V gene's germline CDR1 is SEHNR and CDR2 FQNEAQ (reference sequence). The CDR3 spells CASSYPTTGTYGYTF. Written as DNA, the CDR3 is TGTGCCAGCAGCTACCCAACGACGGGGACTTATGGCTACACCTTC.

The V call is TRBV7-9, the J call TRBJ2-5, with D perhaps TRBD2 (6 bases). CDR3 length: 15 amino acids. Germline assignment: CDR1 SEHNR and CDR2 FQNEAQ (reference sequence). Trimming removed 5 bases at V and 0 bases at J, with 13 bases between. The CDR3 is CASSPFGEDQETQYF. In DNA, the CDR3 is TGTGCCAGCAGCCCCTTCGGGGAGGACCAAGAGACCCAGTACTTC. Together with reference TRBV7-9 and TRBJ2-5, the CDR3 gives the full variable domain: DTGVSQNPRHKITKRGQNVTFRCDPISEHNRLYWYRQTLGQGPEFLTYFQNEAQLEKSRLLSDRFSAERPKGSFSTLEIQRTEQGDSAMYLCASSPFGEDQETQYFGPGTRLLVL.

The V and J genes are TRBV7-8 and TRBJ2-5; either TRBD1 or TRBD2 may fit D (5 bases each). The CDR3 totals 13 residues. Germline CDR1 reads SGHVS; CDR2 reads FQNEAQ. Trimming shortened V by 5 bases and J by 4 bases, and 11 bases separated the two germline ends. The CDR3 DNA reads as TGTGCCAGCAGCCCGGGGACGCGAGAGACCCAGTACTTC. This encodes CASSPGTRETQYF.

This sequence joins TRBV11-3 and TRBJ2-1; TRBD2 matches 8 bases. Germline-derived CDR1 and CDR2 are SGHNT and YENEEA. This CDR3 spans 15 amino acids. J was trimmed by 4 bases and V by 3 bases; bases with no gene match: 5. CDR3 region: CASSFRSGSYNEQFF. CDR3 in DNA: TGTGCCAGCAGCTTCAGAAGCGGGAGTTACAATGAGCAGTTCTTC.

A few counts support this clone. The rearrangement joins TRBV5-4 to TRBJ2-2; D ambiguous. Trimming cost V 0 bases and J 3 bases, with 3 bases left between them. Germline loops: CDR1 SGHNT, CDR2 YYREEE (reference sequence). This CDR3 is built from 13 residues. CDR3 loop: CASSLVDTGELFF. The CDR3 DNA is TGTGCCAGCAGCTTGGTCGACACCGGGGAGCTGTTTTTT.

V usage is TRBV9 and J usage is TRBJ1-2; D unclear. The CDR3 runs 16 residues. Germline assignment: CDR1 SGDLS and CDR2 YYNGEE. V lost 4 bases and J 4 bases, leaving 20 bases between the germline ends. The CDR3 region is CASSPADARPLYGYTF. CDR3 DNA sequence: TGTGCCAGCAGCCCCGCGGACGCCAGGCCACTCTATGGCTACACCTTC.

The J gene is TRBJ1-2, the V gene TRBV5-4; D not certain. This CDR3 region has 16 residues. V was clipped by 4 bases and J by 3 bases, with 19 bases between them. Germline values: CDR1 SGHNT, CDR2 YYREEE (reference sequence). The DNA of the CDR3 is TGTGCCAGCAGCCCTTGGCCGGTAGAATTGGACTATGGCTACACCTTC. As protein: CASSPWPVELDYGYTF.

The CDR3 loop is CASSELAGVSYEQYF. CDR3 nucleotides: TGCGCCAGCAGTGAACTAGCGGGAGTCTCCTACGAGCAGTACTTC. The chain has TRBV10-1 and TRBJ2-7, with TRBD2 matching over 11 bases. CDR1 and CDR2 (germline): WNHNN, SYGVQD (reference sequence). The CDR3 runs to 15 residues. The J segment lost 0 bases and the V segment lost 3 bases, leaving 1 base of the junction unmatched.

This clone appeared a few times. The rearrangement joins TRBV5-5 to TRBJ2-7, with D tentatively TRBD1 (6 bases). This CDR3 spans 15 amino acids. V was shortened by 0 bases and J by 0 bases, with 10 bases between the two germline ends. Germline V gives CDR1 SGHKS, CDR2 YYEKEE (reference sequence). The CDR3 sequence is CASSLDRALSYEQYF. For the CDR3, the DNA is TGTGCCAGCAGCTTGGACAGGGCCCTCTCCTACGAGCAGTACTTC.

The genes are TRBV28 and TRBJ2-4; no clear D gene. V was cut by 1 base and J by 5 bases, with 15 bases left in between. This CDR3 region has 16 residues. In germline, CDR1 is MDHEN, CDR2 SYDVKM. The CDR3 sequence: CASSLYSTAFQNIQYF. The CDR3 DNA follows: TGTGCCAGCAGTTTATATTCGACGGCCTTTCAAAACATTCAGTACTTC.

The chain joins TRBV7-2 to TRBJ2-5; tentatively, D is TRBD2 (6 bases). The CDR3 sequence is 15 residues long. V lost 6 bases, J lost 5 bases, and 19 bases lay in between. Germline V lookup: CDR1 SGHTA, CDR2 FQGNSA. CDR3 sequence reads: CASRPPDRGGETQYF. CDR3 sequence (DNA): TGTGCCAGCAGGCCACCGGACCGTGGAGGGGAGACCCAGTACTTC.

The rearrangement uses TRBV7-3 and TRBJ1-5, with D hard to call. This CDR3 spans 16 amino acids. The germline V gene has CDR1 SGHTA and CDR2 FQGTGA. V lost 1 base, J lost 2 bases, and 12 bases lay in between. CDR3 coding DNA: TGTGCCAGCAGCTTAAATGGAGGGTTGCGCAATCAGCCCCAGCATTTT. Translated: CASSLNGGLRNQPQHF.

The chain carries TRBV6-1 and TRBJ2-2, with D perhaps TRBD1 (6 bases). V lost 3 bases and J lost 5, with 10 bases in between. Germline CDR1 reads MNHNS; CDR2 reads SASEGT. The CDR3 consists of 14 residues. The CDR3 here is CASSDKGETGELFF. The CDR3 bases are TGTGCCAGCAGTGACAAGGGGGAGACCGGGGAGCTGTTTTTT.

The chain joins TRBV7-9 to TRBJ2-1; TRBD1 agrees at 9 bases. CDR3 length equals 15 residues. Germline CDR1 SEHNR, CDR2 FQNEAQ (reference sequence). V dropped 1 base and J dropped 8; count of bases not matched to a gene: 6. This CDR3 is CASSLDRGRWDEQFF. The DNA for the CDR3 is TGTGCCAGCAGCTTAGACAGGGGGCGATGGGATGAGCAGTTCTTC.

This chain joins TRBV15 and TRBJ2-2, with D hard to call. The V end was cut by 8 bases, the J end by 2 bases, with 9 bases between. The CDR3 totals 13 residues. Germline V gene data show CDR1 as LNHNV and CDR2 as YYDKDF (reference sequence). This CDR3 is CATHHSNTGELFF. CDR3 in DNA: TGTGCCACCCATCATAGCAACACCGGGGAGCTGTTTTTT. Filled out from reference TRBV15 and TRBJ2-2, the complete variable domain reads DAMVIQNPRYQVTQFGKPVTLSCSQTLNHNVMYWYQQKSSQAPKLLFHYYDKDFNNEADTPDNFQSRRPNTSFCFLDIRSPGLGDTAMYLCATHHSNTGELFFGEGSRLTVL.